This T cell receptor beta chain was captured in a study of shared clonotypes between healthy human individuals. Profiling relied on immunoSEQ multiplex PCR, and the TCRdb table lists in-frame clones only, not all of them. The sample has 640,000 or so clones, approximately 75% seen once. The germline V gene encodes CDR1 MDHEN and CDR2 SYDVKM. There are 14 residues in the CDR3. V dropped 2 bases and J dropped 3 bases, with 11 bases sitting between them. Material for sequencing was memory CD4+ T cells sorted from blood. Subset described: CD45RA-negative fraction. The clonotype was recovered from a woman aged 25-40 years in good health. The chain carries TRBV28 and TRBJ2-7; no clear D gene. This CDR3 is CASSLRPSIYEQYF. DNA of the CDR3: TGTGCCAGCAGTTTAAGACCCTCAATCTACGAGCAGTACTTC.